This TCR beta chain came from a study of identical twins. To note about this clonotype: No antigen is known for it.

Trimming removed 6 bases from V and 8 bases from J, with 17 bases in between. Germline V CDR1 and CDR2: ENHRY, SYGVKD. The CDR3 extends over 14 amino acids. In TCRdb, the 5' RACE reads were re-called with MiXCR into one record per CDR3 protein. The table records 1.5 million to 2 million distinct CDR3 sequences, under 35% of them present only once. Study results and caveats: Donors were not followed over many years; analysis was cross-sectional.

Sequences were obtained from cord blood. The sequence came from a newborn girl in good health. The V call is TRBV10-3, the J call TRBJ1-5; D is perhaps TRBD1 (5 bases). DNA of the CDR3: TGTGCCATCAGAGCTGCTCAGGGTACGGAGCCCCAGCATTTT. Encoded protein: CAIRAAQGTEPQHF.